This is a list of T cell receptor beta chains from one sample in a study of blood T cell repertoires in COVID-19. Data came from immunoSEQ multiplex PCR; TCRdb stores just in-frame clones and leaves some out. The profile shows approximately 440,000 clones, about 91% of them singletons. Sample: peripheral blood. These receptors came from a woman aged 50 to 60 with COVID-19, enrolled during active disease. CDR3s include the opening cysteine and the closing phenylalanine or tryptophan. The D gene is left open where the match is weak. Not every row has a clone size; where given, it reads once, few, many or a size class.

abundance	j_gene	d_gene	v_gene	CDR3nt	CDR3aa
.	TRBJ2-3	TRBD1	TRBV5-1	TGCGCCAGCAGCTCTACAGGGGTATTACCGGATACGCAGTATTTT	CASSSTGVLPDTQYF
.	TRBJ1-4	.	TRBV5-1	TGCGCCAGCAGCTTGGAGGGGCTTAATGAAAAACTGTTTTTT	CASSLEGLNEKLFF
.	TRBJ1-2	TRBD1	TRBV11-2	TGTGCCAGTGGCGAGACAGGGTACGGCTACACCTTC	CASGETGYGYTF
.	TRBJ1-6	.	TRBV19	TGTGCCAGTAGTACCGGGTCCTATAATTCACCCCTCCACTTT	CASSTGSYNSPLHF
.	TRBJ1-1	.	TRBV30	TGTGCCTGGAAAATACAGCGGGACACTGAAGCTTTCTTT	CAWKIQRDTEAFF
.	TRBJ1-1	.	TRBV3-1/TRBV3-2	TGTGCCAGCAGCCAATCCTCCAGAGAAGCTTTCTTT	CASSQSSREAFF
.	TRBJ2-3	.	TRBV11-3	TGTGCCAGCAGCTTAGCGGGGAGCACAGATACGCAGTATTTT	CASSLAGSTDTQYF
once	TRBJ1-2	.	TRBV27	TGTGCCAGCAGTTTAGGCCCGGGGTATGGCTACACCTTC	CASSLGPGYGYTF
.	TRBJ1-1	.	TRBV30	TGTGCCCTTCGGGGGGAAGAATGGACTGAAGCTTTCTTT	CALRGEEWTEAFF
.	TRBJ2-7	.	TRBV27	TGTGCCAGCAGCTCAGGGAGTGGCAGGGGCCTTTACGAGCAGTACTTC	CASSSGSGRGLYEQYF
.	TRBJ2-3	.	TRBV12-3/TRBV12-4	TGTGCCAGCAGTAGGGGTGGGGATACGCAGTATTTT	CASSRGGDTQYF
.	TRBJ1-2	.	TRBV7-9	TGTGCCAGCAGCCCCGGTAATACTGGCTACACCTTC	CASSPGNTGYTF
.	TRBJ2-1	.	TRBV6-5	TGTGCCAGCAGGCTGGACAGCACCAATGAGCAGTTCTTC	CASRLDSTNEQFF